This TCR beta chain was documented in a study of T-cell reconstitution after alpha-beta-depleted transplantation in children. Points from the study as a whole: A year had passed since transplant, and T-cell counts and diversity by then came mostly from newly produced T cells.

With respect to this clonotype: Its antigen is not known.

Preparation of the TCRbeta library used unique molecular identifiers. TCRdb passed the PCR reads through MiXCR, listing each CDR3 protein once. The sample lists 600,000 or so distinct CDR3 sequences, under 25% occurring once. This material consisted of PBMCs, mostly from graft donor cells, taken 360 days after TCRalphabeta/CD19-depleted stem cell transplant. The clonotype comes from a boy younger than two who had a stem cell transplant for acute myeloid leukemia, so the T cells may come from the graft donor.

The CDR3, as DNA: TGCGCCAGCAGCCAAGGATCGTCTGAAGCTTTCTTT. It yields the protein CASSQGSSEAFF. The rearrangement uses TRBV4-3 and TRBJ1-1; D uncertain. The V end was cut by 1 base, the J end by 6 bases, with 6 bases between. The CDR3 runs to 12 residues. The germline CDR1 and CDR2 sequences are LGHNA and YSLEER.